This T cell receptor beta chain was found in a study of cytomegalovirus exposure and HLA in healthy donors. Primers for the PCR totalled 60 Vbeta and 13 Jbeta. Here immunoSEQ multiplex PCR was the method, and the copy in TCRdb shows in-frame clones only, minus some. The data show 150,000 to 200,000 clones, around 80% seen once. All donors participated as healthy donors of bone marrow. With V trimmed by 3 bases and J by 0 bases, 4 bases remained unmatched. There are 17 residues in the CDR3. Germline V gives CDR1 SQVTM, CDR2 ANQGSEA. V is TRBV29-1 and J is TRBJ2-3; 15 bases agree with TRBD2. The sequenced material came from PBMCs. The sequence derives from a man aged 18 to 29 in good health and CMV-seronegative. CDR3 sequence: CSVDGLAGGTSTDTQYF. The CDR3 nucleotides read TGCAGCGTTGACGGACTAGCGGGAGGGACTAGCACAGATACGCAGTATTTT.